These T cell receptor beta chains were read from a single sample in a study of blood T cell repertoires in COVID-19. Produced via immunoSEQ multiplex PCR; TCRdb's table is partial and in-frame only. Seen here are a few hundred thousand clones, around 88% observed once, and the top ten hold roughly 2.3%. The sample consisted of PBMCs or T cells enriched from blood (not recorded which). These receptor sequences come from a woman in her thirties or forties with acute COVID-19. Both conserved end residues are part of each CDR3. Fields, in order: J gene, V gene, CDR3 protein.

j_call: TRBJ1-1
v_call: TRBV7-2
cdr3_aa: CASTLGGVNTEAFF

j_call: TRBJ2-7
v_call: TRBV9
cdr3_aa: CASSVATGTVTYEQYF

j_call: TRBJ2-2
v_call: TRBV18
cdr3_aa: CASSPIKIRAGLNTGELFF

j_call: TRBJ1-1
v_call: TRBV7-2
cdr3_aa: CASSLVTGNTEAFF

j_call: TRBJ1-2
v_call: TRBV5-4
cdr3_aa: CASSQGQDNYGYTF

j_call: TRBJ2-3
v_call: TRBV19
cdr3_aa: CASRGGSTDTQYF

j_call: TRBJ1-2
v_call: TRBV11-3
cdr3_aa: CASSVYRGGYGYTF

j_call: TRBJ2-7
v_call: TRBV10-2
cdr3_aa: CASGGGQASSYEQYF

j_call: TRBJ1-6
v_call: TRBV5-4
cdr3_aa: CASSLRPRDNSPLHF

j_call: TRBJ1-6
v_call: TRBV10-3
cdr3_aa: CAISMTGDNSPLHF

j_call: TRBJ1-5
v_call: TRBV5-6
cdr3_aa: CASSLMQGGPNQPQHF

j_call: TRBJ2-1
v_call: TRBV4-3
cdr3_aa: CASSPWTSGVGHEQFF

j_call: TRBJ2-1
v_call: TRBV7-6
cdr3_aa: CASSPYLAGETYNEQFF

j_call: TRBJ1-2
v_call: TRBV7-9
cdr3_aa: CASSFMGQGFYGYTF

j_call: TRBJ2-5
v_call: TRBV18
cdr3_aa: CASSPIRKGPRYQETQYF

j_call: TRBJ2-2
v_call: TRBV30
cdr3_aa: CAWSVRLAREQGGTGELFF

j_call: TRBJ1-2
v_call: TRBV7-2
cdr3_aa: CASSFHRDSPYGYTF

j_call: TRBJ2-1
v_call: TRBV5-6
cdr3_aa: CASSLGLGSYNEQFF

j_call: TRBJ1-1
v_call: TRBV19
cdr3_aa: CASRAQGGFTEAFF

j_call: TRBJ1-1
v_call: TRBV4-1
cdr3_aa: CASSHLTALNTEAFF

j_call: TRBJ2-3
v_call: TRBV10-1
cdr3_aa: CASSESRLADTDTQYF

j_call: TRBJ2-2
v_call: TRBV6-5
cdr3_aa: CASSYSRGIGELFF

j_call: TRBJ1-3
v_call: TRBV3-1/TRBV3-2
cdr3_aa: CASSQEASYVDF

j_call: TRBJ2-3
v_call: TRBV18
cdr3_aa: CASSPYSSTDTQYF

j_call: TRBJ1-6
v_call: TRBV5-1
cdr3_aa: CASSLRTGQNSPLHF

j_call: TRBJ1-1
v_call: TRBV29-1
cdr3_aa: CSVRRRQEGAREAFF

j_call: TRBJ1-5
v_call: TRBV30
cdr3_aa: CAWTEGQGRNQPQHF

j_call: TRBJ1-4
v_call: TRBV30
cdr3_aa: CATDRGPEKLFF

j_call: TRBJ2-3
v_call: TRBV19
cdr3_aa: CASSTRLAGDTDTQYF

j_call: TRBJ2-1
v_call: TRBV27
cdr3_aa: CASSPWEGPNEQFF

j_call: TRBJ1-2
v_call: TRBV19
cdr3_aa: CASSRTGENGYTF

j_call: TRBJ1-5
v_call: TRBV24-1
cdr3_aa: CATSDVRTGNNQPQHF

j_call: TRBJ2-2
v_call: TRBV24-1
cdr3_aa: CATTGLPGELFF

j_call: TRBJ2-7
v_call: TRBV9
cdr3_aa: CARTLGQGLHEQYF

j_call: TRBJ1-4
v_call: TRBV18
cdr3_aa: CASSTDRSSEKLFF

j_call: TRBJ1-3
v_call: TRBV30
cdr3_aa: CAWSVRVSSGNTIYF

j_call: TRBJ1-1
v_call: TRBV2
cdr3_aa: CASSRQGEGNTEAFF

j_call: TRBJ2-5
v_call: TRBV29-1
cdr3_aa: CSASTGQGGTQYF

j_call: TRBJ2-5
v_call: TRBV7-7
cdr3_aa: CASSFSLYQETQYF

j_call: TRBJ2-3
v_call: TRBV13
cdr3_aa: CASSLGGLAGGTLETDTQYF

j_call: TRBJ1-5
v_call: TRBV30
cdr3_aa: CAWSYPWGHNQPQHF

j_call: TRBJ2-2
v_call: TRBV7-9
cdr3_aa: CASSSDTGELFF

j_call: TRBJ1-5
v_call: TRBV6-5
cdr3_aa: CASSPTGNGNQPQHF

j_call: TRBJ2-3
v_call: TRBV9
cdr3_aa: CASSATSDFFTDTQYF

j_call: TRBJ2-1
v_call: TRBV9
cdr3_aa: CASSNTKAGTGGRGQFF

j_call: TRBJ2-3
v_call: TRBV4-3
cdr3_aa: CASSGGQGRTDTQYF

j_call: TRBJ2-2
v_call: TRBV24-1
cdr3_aa: CATSDHGTGGRTGELFF

j_call: TRBJ1-2
v_call: TRBV6-6
cdr3_aa: CASRPDRDGYGYTF